A single sample gave rise to the 21 T cell receptor beta chains below, sequenced in a study of OX40 agonist ivuxolimab in advanced cancers. The protocol was immunoSEQ multiplex PCR, while the TCRdb copy is restricted to in-frame clones and leaves out a portion. The table records tens of thousands of clones, 80% to 90% of them present only once. The sequences come from CD4+ or CD8+ T cells sorted from blood, collected in a trial of the OX40 agonist ivuxolimab. These TCRs come from an adult with an advanced solid tumor such as melanoma, head and neck, liver or kidney cancer.

V is TRBV13 and J is TRBJ2-1; tentative D call: TRBD1 (6 bases). The germline gives CDR1 PRHDT, CDR2 FYEKMQ (reference sequence). The CDR3 runs to 15 residues. V was pared by 5 bases and J by 2 bases, with 13 bases between. For the CDR3, the DNA is TGTGCCAGCAGCCACGACAGGAGTCCCTACAATGAGCAGTTCTTC. It is translated as CASSHDRSPYNEQFF.

This rearrangement joins TRBV11-2 to TRBJ2-3; 8 positions agree with TRBD2. V was clipped by 2 bases and J by 4 bases; unmatched bases: 8. This CDR3 has 16 amino acids. The V gene's germline CDR1 is SGHAT and CDR2 FQNNGV. This chain's CDR3 is CASSLLSGKGADTQYF. DNA of the CDR3: TGTGCCAGCAGCTTACTTAGCGGGAAAGGAGCAGATACGCAGTATTTT.

V and J are TRBV5-1 and TRBJ2-7; 10 positions agree with TRBD2. The CDR3 covers 16 residues. The V segment lost 4 bases and the J segment 5 bases; nucleotides outside the gene matches: 12. Germline lookup yields CDR1 SGHRS and CDR2 YFSETQ. CDR3 DNA sequence: TGCGCCAGCAGCCCTGGCCGGGCTAGCGGGAGCCACGAGCAGTACTTC. It specifies CASSPGRASGSHEQYF.

The gene calls are TRBV19 and TRBJ1-1, with D maybe TRBD1 (5 bases). The CDR3 covers 15 residues. The V end was cut by 3 bases, the J end by 1 base, with 12 bases between. CDR1 and CDR2 from the germline V gene are LNHDA and SQIVND (reference sequence). CDR3 nucleotides: TGTGCCAGTAGTATCTGGGACTCGGGGAACACTGAAGCTTTCTTT. This encodes CASSIWDSGNTEAFF.

The rearrangement uses TRBV25-1 and TRBJ2-5; 8 nucleotides match TRBD1. The CDR3 covers 18 residues. Germline V gene lookup returns CDR1 MGHDK and CDR2 SYGVNS. The V gene end was trimmed by 1 base and the J gene end by 3 bases; junction bases not matched to a gene: 13. CDR3 residues: CASSESRVRDRYEETQYF. The CDR3 region has the DNA TGTGCCAGCAGTGAATCAAGAGTGCGGGACAGGTACGAAGAGACCCAGTACTTC.

V and J are TRBV6-1 and TRBJ2-1, with unresolved D. This CDR3 is 17 amino acids long. The germline gives CDR1 MNHNS, CDR2 SASEGT. Trimming cost V 4 bases and J 1 base, with 17 bases left between them. CDR3 amino acids: CASSVSGWDLSYNEQFF. Here the CDR3 DNA reads TGTGCCAGCAGTGTATCTGGCTGGGATTTGTCCTACAATGAGCAGTTCTTC.

This clone was counted once. The chain carries TRBV19 and TRBJ1-1, with TRBD1 matching 9 bases. Germline CDR1 LNHDA, CDR2 SQIVND (reference sequence). V trimming: 6 bases; J trimming: 3 bases; junction bases outside the gene matches: 5. CDR3 length equals 14 residues. The CDR3 nucleotides read TGTGCCAGTAGCCCTGGACAGGGGTACACTGAAGCTTTCTTT. Its translation is CASSPGQGYTEAFF.

This clone occurred a few times. The J gene is TRBJ2-3, the V gene TRBV7-3; D gene unclear. The CDR3 runs 13 residues. The germline V gene has CDR1 SGHTA and CDR2 FQGTGA. Between the trimmed V and J ends, which lost 1 base and 4 bases, there was a span of 6 bases. CDR3 nucleotide sequence: TGTGCCAGCAGCTTAAGTCACGCAGATACGCAGTATTTT. Its translation is CASSLSHADTQYF. The full variable domain, its missing parts supplied by reference TRBV7-3 and TRBJ2-3, is GAGVSQTPSNKVTEKGKYVELRCDPISGHTALYWYRQSLGQGPEFLIYFQGTGAADDSGLPNDRFFAVRPEGSVSTLKIQRTERGDSAVYLCASSLSHADTQYFGPGTRLTVL.

This clone has a handful of counts. The CDR3 protein is CASIPQGRGAYEQYF. CDR3 coding DNA: TGTGCCAGCATCCCACAGGGGCGAGGAGCCTACGAGCAGTACTTC. The chain uses TRBV27 and TRBJ2-7; 7 bases align to TRBD1. Germline V gives CDR1 MNHEY, CDR2 SMNVEV (reference sequence). Trimming at V came to 7 bases and at J to 2 bases, leaving 11 bases not matched to a gene. This CDR3 spans 15 amino acids.

Written as DNA, the CDR3 is TGCGCCAGCAGCTTGACAGGGCTGGGGAACACCATATATTTT. Its protein product is CASSLTGLGNTIYF. The rearrangement links TRBV5-1 to TRBJ1-3, with TRBD1 as a possible D gene (6 bases). The CDR3 spans 14 residues. Looked up from germline, CDR1 is SGHRS and CDR2 is YFSETQ. The V end lost 1 base, the J end lost 7 bases, and 12 bases lay between the germline ends.

The chain combines TRBV5-4 with TRBJ2-7; no definite D call. The V and J ends lost 0 bases and 6 bases respectively, with 7 bases between them. Germline CDR1 SGHNT, CDR2 YYREEE (reference sequence). The CDR3 length is 12 residues. The CDR3 nucleotides read TGTGCCAGCAGCTTGGGGGCCCTCGAGCAGTACTTC. The encoded protein is CASSLGALEQYF. Filled out from reference TRBV5-4 and TRBJ2-7, the complete variable domain reads ETGVTQSPTHLIKTRGQQVTLRCSSQSGHNTVSWYQQALGQGPQFIFQYYREEENGRGNFPPRFSGLQFPNYSSELNVNALELDDSALYLCASSLGALEQYFGPGTRLTVT.

This clone occurred once. V gene TRBV19 combines with J gene TRBJ1-6, with D perhaps TRBD1 (6 bases). Germline V CDR1 and CDR2: LNHDA, SQIVND (reference sequence). V lost 7 bases and J 8 bases, leaving 15 bases between the germline ends. The CDR3 consists of 14 residues. Here the CDR3 reads CASMIGGVDSPLHF. The CDR3 DNA sequence: TGTGCCAGTATGATAGGGGGTGTGGATTCACCCCTCCACTTT.

V is TRBV6-5 and J is TRBJ2-1; no reliable D call. Between the trimmed V and J ends, which lost 4 bases and 5 bases, there was a span of 12 bases. The CDR3 runs to 14 residues. Germline V gene sequence: CDR1 MNHEY, CDR2 SVGAGI. In nucleotides, the CDR3 is TGTGCCAGCAGTTCTACCAACATGGACAATGAGCAGTTCTTC. Translation gives CASSSTNMDNEQFF.

This clone showed up just a few times. The rearrangement uses TRBV16 and TRBJ1-4; D ambiguous. The CDR3 has 14 amino acids. Trimming stripped 2 bases from V and 8 bases from J, with 12 bases between. The germline gives CDR1 KGHSY, CDR2 FQNENV. CDR3 amino acids: CASSQIDPSEKLFF. The CDR3 bases are TGTGCCAGCAGCCAAATAGACCCCTCCGAAAAACTGTTTTTT.

The chain is built from TRBV6-1 and TRBJ2-7, with D perhaps matching TRBD1 (6 bases). CDR3 size: 10 residues. Deletions cut 10 bases from V and 4 bases from J, with 8 bases between. The germline gives CDR1 MNHNS, CDR2 SASEGT. The CDR3 sequence is CATTGYEQYF. CDR3 coding DNA: TGTGCCACCACAGGGTACGAGCAGTACTTC.

The chain carries TRBV6-5 and TRBJ2-7; tentatively, D is TRBD2 (6 bases). The V end lost 2 bases, the J end lost 2 bases, and 10 bases lay between the germline ends. The CDR3 loop spans 14 amino acids. The germline V gene encodes CDR1 MNHEY and CDR2 SVGAGI. This CDR3 is CASSYAGPAYEQYF. The CDR3, as DNA: TGTGCCAGCAGTTACGCGGGACCAGCCTACGAGCAGTACTTC.

In DNA form, the CDR3 reads TGTGCCTGGAGTGTACAGTCACGACGGTGGAATTCACCCCTCCACTTT. The encoded protein is CAWSVQSRRWNSPLHF. V usage is TRBV30 and J usage is TRBJ1-6; D is ambiguous. From germline, CDR1 is GTSNPN and CDR2 SVGIG (reference sequence). V was shortened by 0 bases and J by 7 bases, with 16 bases between the two germline ends. The CDR3 runs 16 residues.

The V call is TRBV19, the J call TRBJ1-5; TRBD1 aligns across 8 bases. V was clipped by 2 bases and J by 5 bases; unmatched bases: 2. CDR3 size: 14 residues. The germline CDR1 and CDR2 sequences are LNHDA and SQIVND (reference sequence). The CDR3 nucleotides read TGTGCCAGTAGTATAACAGGGGGGCATCAGCCCCAGCATTTT. Its protein product is CASSITGGHQPQHF.

This chain uses TRBV19 with TRBJ2-7; 8 bases align to TRBD2. Germline loops: CDR1 LNHDA, CDR2 SQIVND (reference sequence). The CDR3 loop spans 15 amino acids. V lost 5 bases and J lost 2; bases outside the gene matches: 8. CDR3 amino acids: CASSGSSGGPYEQYF. CDR3 in DNA: TGTGCCAGTAGTGGGTCCAGCGGGGGACCCTACGAGCAGTACTTC.

The CDR3 reads CASTPGTGGEQYF. For the CDR3, the DNA is TGTGCCAGTACCCCCGGGACAGGGGGAGAGCAGTACTTC. The V call is TRBV19, the J call TRBJ2-7; TRBD1 matches 11 bases. V lost 7 bases, J lost 7 bases, and 6 bases stayed unmatched. Germline lookup yields CDR1 LNHDA and CDR2 SQIVND (reference sequence). The CDR3 is 13 amino acids.

The chain recombines TRBV18 with TRBJ1-2; D gene ambiguous. CDR3 size: 15 residues. V lost 6 bases and J 0 bases, leaving 14 bases between the germline ends. Germline V gene sequence: CDR1 KGHSH, CDR2 LQKENI. CDR3 coding DNA: TGTGCCAGCTCGGACCTTGACCGTACTAACTATGGCTACACCTTC. Translating it yields CASSDLDRTNYGYTF.